These T cell receptor beta chains were read from a single sample in a study of blood T cell repertoires in COVID-19. The assay was immunoSEQ multiplex PCR, and TCRdb's table has in-frame clones only and misses some. This sample yields about 170,000 clones, of which roughly four fifths are seen a single time; more than 7.5% belongs to the top ten. The specimen sequenced was peripheral blood. The receptors stem from a man aged 35 to 55 who had recovered from COVID-19. Both conserved end residues are part of each CDR3. The D gene is left open where the match is weak. Clone size is stated in some rows and not others, as once, few, many or a class when expanded.

size: .
D: .
V: TRBV27
J: TRBJ2-5
DNA: TGTGCCAGCAGTTTATGGGGGCATGAAGAGACCCAGTACTTC
CDR3: CASSLWGHEETQYF

size: .
D: TRBD1
V: TRBV6-5
J: TRBJ1-5
DNA: TGTGCCAGCAGTTACACGACAGGGACGGATCAGCCCCAGCATTTT
CDR3: CASSYTTGTDQPQHF

size: .
D: TRBD1
V: TRBV7-2
J: TRBJ1-3
DNA: TGTGCCAGCAGTAAAAGACAGGGTGGGGAAAACACCATATATTTT
CDR3: CASSKRQGGENTIYF

size: .
D: .
V: TRBV7-2
J: TRBJ2-3
DNA: TGTGCCAGCAGCCTTGGCGGTGGGACTTGGCAGTATTTT
CDR3: CASSLGGGTWQYF

size: .
D: TRBD2
V: TRBV28
J: TRBJ2-5
DNA: TGTGCCAGCAGCCTAGCGGGAGGTGAAAAGACCCAGTACTTC
CDR3: CASSLAGGEKTQYF

size: .
D: TRBD1
V: TRBV28
J: TRBJ1-4
DNA: TGTGCCAGCAGCCCCGGGCGGACAGGGCTCGTTGAAAAACTGTTTTTT
CDR3: CASSPGRTGLVEKLFF

size: .
D: .
V: TRBV11-1
J: TRBJ2-7
DNA: TGTGCCAGCAGCCGCCGGCGGCCACCCTACGAGCAGTACTTC
CDR3: CASSRRRPPYEQYF

size: .
D: TRBD1
V: TRBV5-1
J: TRBJ2-7
DNA: TGCGCCAGCAGCTTGGTTGGGACAGGGGGACTTGGGGAGCAGTACTTC
CDR3: CASSLVGTGGLGEQYF

size: .
D: TRBD1
V: TRBV6-6
J: TRBJ1-3
DNA: TGTGCCAGCAGGAGGGGGCGAAGTGCTGGAAACACCATATATTTT
CDR3: CASRRGRSAGNTIYF

size: .
D: .
V: TRBV6-4
J: TRBJ2-7
DNA: TGTGCCAGCAGTGAGAGTGCTGGGGGGGCCCCCTACGAGCAGTACTTC
CDR3: CASSESAGGAPYEQYF

size: few
D: TRBD1
V: TRBV6-2/TRBV6-3
J: TRBJ1-1
DNA: TGTGCCAGCAGTCCCGTCGACAGGGAGGCTGAAGCTTTCTTT
CDR3: CASSPVDREAEAFF

size: once
D: .
V: TRBV5-1
J: TRBJ2-3
DNA: TGCGCCAGCAGCTTGGCCGGCACAGATACGCAGTATTTT
CDR3: CASSLAGTDTQYF

size: once
D: TRBD1
V: TRBV16
J: TRBJ1-5
DNA: TGTGCCAGCAGCCAATCGGGGACAGGGTCAAGGCCCCAGCATTTT
CDR3: CASSQSGTGSRPQHF

size: .
D: .
V: TRBV10-3
J: TRBJ2-7
DNA: TGTGCCACCTACGCAGGCCCCTACGAGCAGTACTTC
CDR3: CATYAGPYEQYF

size: .
D: .
V: TRBV18
J: TRBJ2-7
DNA: TGTGCCAGCTCACCGAGGGCCATATCCTACGAGCAGTACTTC
CDR3: CASSPRAISYEQYF

size: .
D: .
V: TRBV30
J: TRBJ1-2
DNA: TGTGCCTCAGCCGGAGGGCCCTTATATGGCTACACCTTC
CDR3: CASAGGPLYGYTF

size: .
D: TRBD1
V: TRBV6-5
J: TRBJ2-3
DNA: TGTGCCAGCAGGTCGAGGGGGCGCGGCACAGATACGCAGTATTTT
CDR3: CASRSRGRGTDTQYF